This T cell receptor (beta chain) derives from a study of identical twins. Study results and caveats: The authors drew conclusions from cross-sectional statistical analysis rather than following the same donors. Sequences that were beta out-of-frame showed weaker excess twin sharing.

cDNA carried unique molecular identifiers, and a universal primer site was added by template switching. TCRdb re-analysed the 5' RACE reads in MiXCR, keeping a single row per CDR3 protein. The sample has 300,000 to 400,000 distinct CDR3 sequences; around 9.7% are singletons. This clonotype was seen ten or more times. What it binds is unknown. This CDR3 has 18 residues. Germline CDR1 reads KGHDR; CDR2 reads SFDVKD. V was shortened by 6 bases and J by 4 bases, with 24 bases between the two germline ends. V gene TRBV24-1 combines with J gene TRBJ2-1; no definite D call. This TCR was sampled from a woman aged 45-65 years in good health. Sequencing was carried out using naive T cells sorted from blood. CDR3 nucleotides: TGTGCCACCAGTTCGAGGATATCGGACGGACGAAGTTACAATGAGCAGTTCTTC. Encoded protein: CATSSRISDGRSYNEQFF.